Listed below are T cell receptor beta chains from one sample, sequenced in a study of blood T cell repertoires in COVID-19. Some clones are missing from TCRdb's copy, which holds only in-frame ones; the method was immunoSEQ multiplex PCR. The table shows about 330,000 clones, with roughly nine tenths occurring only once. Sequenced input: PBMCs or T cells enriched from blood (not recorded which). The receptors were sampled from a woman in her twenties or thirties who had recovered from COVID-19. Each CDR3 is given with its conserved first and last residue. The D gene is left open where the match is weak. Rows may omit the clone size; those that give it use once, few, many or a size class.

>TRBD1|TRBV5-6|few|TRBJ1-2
TGTGCCAGCAGCTTGTGGCGACAGGGTCTAAGGGATGGCTACACCTTC
CASSLWRQGLRDGYTF
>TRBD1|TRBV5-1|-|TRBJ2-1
TGCGCCAGCAGCGCTGGGACAGGGAATGTCAATGAGCAGTTCTTC
CASSAGTGNVNEQFF
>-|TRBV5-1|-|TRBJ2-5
TGCGCCAGCAGCCCTAGCCGGGAGACCCAGTACTTC
CASSPSRETQYF
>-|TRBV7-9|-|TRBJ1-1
TGTGCCAGCGCTCAGTTATCGGACAGTCATTCGAACACTGAAGCTTTCTTT
CASAQLSDSHSNTEAFF
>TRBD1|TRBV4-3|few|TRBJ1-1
TGCGCCAGCAGCCAAGAATTAACAGGGGCCATGAACACTGAAGCTTTCTTT
CASSQELTGAMNTEAFF
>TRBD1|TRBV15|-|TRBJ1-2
TGTGCCACCAGCAGAGTAGTGGCAGGGGGCTTCGATGGCTACACCTTC
CATSRVVAGGFDGYTF
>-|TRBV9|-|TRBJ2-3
TGTGCCAGCAGCGTAGGGGGGGTTGTCACAGATACGCAGTATTTT
CASSVGGVVTDTQYF
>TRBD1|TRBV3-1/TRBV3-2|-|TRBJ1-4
TGTGCCAGCAGCCCGGAGGGGGCGCGGGGAACTAATGAAAAACTGTTTTTT
CASSPEGARGTNEKLFF
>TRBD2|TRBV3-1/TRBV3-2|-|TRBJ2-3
TGTGCCAGCAGCCTGGGACTAGCGGTTGGGGATACGCAGTATTTT
CASSLGLAVGDTQYF
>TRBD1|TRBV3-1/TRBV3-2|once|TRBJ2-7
TGTGCCAGCAGCCAAATGACAGGGGGCACCTACGAGCAGTACTTC
CASSQMTGGTYEQYF
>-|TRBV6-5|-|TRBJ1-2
TGTGCCAGCAGTTTCTCTGACAGGCCTTCTAACTATGGCTACACCTTC
CASSFSDRPSNYGYTF
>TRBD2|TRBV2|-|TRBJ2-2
TGTGCCAGCAGGCCCCGGGGGGGTGAGCACGGGGAGCTGTTTTTT
CASRPRGGEHGELFF
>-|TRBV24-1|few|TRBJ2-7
TGTGCCACCAGTGACACTAGTTCCTACGAGCAGTACTTC
CATSDTSSYEQYF
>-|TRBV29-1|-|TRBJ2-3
TGCAGCGTTTCTGGGGCTATAGATACGCAGTATTTT
CSVSGAIDTQYF
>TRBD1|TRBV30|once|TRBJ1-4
TGTGCCTGGAGTCGGGCAGGGGGCCATCGTAATGAAAAACTGTTTTTT
CAWSRAGGHRNEKLFF
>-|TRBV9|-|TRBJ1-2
TGTGCCAGCAGCGTAGCCGCATCGGGGGACTATGGCTACACCTTC
CASSVAASGDYGYTF
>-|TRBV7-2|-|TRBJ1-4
TGTGCCAGCAGCTTAACCGGGATCCCTGCGAATGAAAAACTGTTTTTT
CASSLTGIPANEKLFF
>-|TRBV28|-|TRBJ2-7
TGTGCCAGCAGTCTCGGGGGGCTCACCCACGAGCAGTACTTC
CASSLGGLTHEQYF
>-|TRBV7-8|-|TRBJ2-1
TGTGCCAGCAGCTTAGACAGGGTAGGAGGCAATGAGCAGTTCTTC
CASSLDRVGGNEQFF
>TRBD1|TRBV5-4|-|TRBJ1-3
TGTGCCAGCAGCTTGAGGGGGCCAGGAAACACCATATATTTT
CASSLRGPGNTIYF
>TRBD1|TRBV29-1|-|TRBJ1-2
TGCAGCGTTCGAGACAGGGGGTATGGCTACACCTTC
CSVRDRGYGYTF
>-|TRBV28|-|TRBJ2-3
TGTGCCAGCAGAAAACCCGCGGGACGGAAGAGCACAGATACGCAGTATTTT
CASRKPAGRKSTDTQYF
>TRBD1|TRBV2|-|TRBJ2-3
TGTGCCAGCAGTGAATTGGGACAGGGGGTCGATACGCAGTATTTT
CASSELGQGVDTQYF
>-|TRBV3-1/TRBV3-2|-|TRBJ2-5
TGTGCCAGCAGCCAAGAATGGCCGAAACGGGGGGCCTTCGCGACCCAGTACTTC
CASSQEWPKRGAFATQYF
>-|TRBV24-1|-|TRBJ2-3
TGTGCCACCAGTGATGCCCCAGGGGGGGATACGCAGTATTTT
CATSDAPGGDTQYF
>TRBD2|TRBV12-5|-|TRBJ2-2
TGTGCTAGTGCCAAGACTAGCGGGGGGGTTGTGACCGGGGAGCTGTTTTTT
CASAKTSGGVVTGELFF
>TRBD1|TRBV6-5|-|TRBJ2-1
TGTGCCAGCAGATCCACAGGGGTAGGCTACAATGAGCAGTTCTTC
CASRSTGVGYNEQFF
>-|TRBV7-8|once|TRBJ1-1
TGTGCCAGCAGCTCTACAGCCATGAACACTGAAGCTTTCTTT
CASSSTAMNTEAFF
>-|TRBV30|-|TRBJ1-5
TGTGCCTGGAGTGTACTGGGCCATCAGCCCCAGCATTTT
CAWSVLGHQPQHF
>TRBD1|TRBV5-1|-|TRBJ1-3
TGCGCCAGCAGCCACGGGACAGGGTCTGGAAACACCATATATTTT
CASSHGTGSGNTIYF
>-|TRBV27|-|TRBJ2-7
TGTGCCAGCAGTTTGTCTTCGGGCTACGAGCAGTACTTC
CASSLSSGYEQYF
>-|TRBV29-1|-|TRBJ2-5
TGCAGCGTTGTGAACGAGCGATATGAGACCCAGTACTTC
CSVVNERYETQYF
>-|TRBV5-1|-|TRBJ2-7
TGCGCCAGCAGCTTTGGGTCGGGGGGCCCCTACGAGCAGTACTTC
CASSFGSGGPYEQYF
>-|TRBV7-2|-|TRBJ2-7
TGTGCCAGCAGCTCGTCGCGGGGTAACGAGCAGTACTTC
CASSSSRGNEQYF
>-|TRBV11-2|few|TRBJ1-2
TGTGCCAGCAGCCTTGAGGGGGGGCTGAGGGATGGCTACACCTTC
CASSLEGGLRDGYTF
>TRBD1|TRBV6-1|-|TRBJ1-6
TGTGCCAGCAGTGAAGTGCAGGGACAGAGTTCACCCCTCCACTTT
CASSEVQGQSSPLHF
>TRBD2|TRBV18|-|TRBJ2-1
TGTGCCAGCTCGTATAGCGGGGACAATGAGCAGTTCTTC
CASSYSGDNEQFF
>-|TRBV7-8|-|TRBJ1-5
TGTGCCAGCAGCTTCGACGGAAGGGGTTCTTTGGGCAATCAGCCCCAGCATTTT
CASSFDGRGSLGNQPQHF
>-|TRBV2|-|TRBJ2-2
TGTGCCAGCAACGGGGAGAACACCGGGGAGCTGTTTTTT
CASNGENTGELFF
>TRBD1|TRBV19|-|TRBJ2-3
TGTGCCAGTAGTCGGACAGGGAGCACAGATACGCAGTATTTT
CASSRTGSTDTQYF
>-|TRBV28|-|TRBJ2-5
TGTGCCAGCAATACAGGGTTGGGAGAGACCCAGTACTTC
CASNTGLGETQYF
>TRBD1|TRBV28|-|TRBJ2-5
TGTGCCAGCAGTCGGACAGGGCGGGAGACCCAGTACTTC
CASSRTGRETQYF
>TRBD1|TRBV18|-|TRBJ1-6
TGTGCCAGCTCACCACAAACAGGGGATTCACCCCTCCACTTT
CASSPQTGDSPLHF
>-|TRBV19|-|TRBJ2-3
TGTGCCAGTAGTATACCGGGGTTCACAGATACGCAGTATTTT
CASSIPGFTDTQYF
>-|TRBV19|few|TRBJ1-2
TGTGCCAGTAGTATAGATCGGGAAGATGGCTACACCTTC
CASSIDREDGYTF
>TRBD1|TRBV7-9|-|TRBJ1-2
TGTGCCAGCAGCTCCGACAGGGGGGCACTGTATGGCTACACCTTC
CASSSDRGALYGYTF
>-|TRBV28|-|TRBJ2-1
TGTGCCAGCAGTTTACTTTTAGCGGAGAACTACAATGAGCAGTTCTTC
CASSLLLAENYNEQFF
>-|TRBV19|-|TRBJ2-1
TGTGCCAGTAGTAGCGAGCCCTACAATGAGCAGTTCTTC
CASSSEPYNEQFF
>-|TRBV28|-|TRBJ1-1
TGTGCCAGCAGTTTTAGTTCCGGGGGAACTGAAGCTTTCTTT
CASSFSSGGTEAFF
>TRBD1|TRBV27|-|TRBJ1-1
TGTGCCAGCAGTTTGACCCACAGACAGGGATGGGACACTGAAGCTTTCTTT
CASSLTHRQGWDTEAFF
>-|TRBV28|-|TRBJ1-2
TGTGCCAGCAGTCATGAGGGAGCGTACTTTAACTATGGCTACACCTTC
CASSHEGAYFNYGYTF
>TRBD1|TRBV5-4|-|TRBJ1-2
TGTGCCAGCAGCTTATATCCCCCGGACAGGGGTAAGGGCTACACCTTC
CASSLYPPDRGKGYTF